The clone carrying this T cell receptor (beta chain) turned up a few times. What it recognizes is unknown. These data originate in a study of response to subunit inactivated influenza vaccine. Via MiXCR, TCRdb re-called the RT-PCR reads, giving one row per CDR3 protein. Seen here are over 650,000 distinct CDR3 sequences, approximately 17% observed once, and the top ten hold roughly 11%. Germline V gives CDR1 SGHRS, CDR2 YFSETQ. V was pared by 4 bases and J by 4 bases, with 17 bases between. The CDR3 spans 16 residues. Broader study findings: Authors suggested each seasonal flu vaccination may recruit only limited numbers of new T cells.

This chain links TRBV5-1 with TRBJ1-4; possible D gene TRBD1, 5 bases. The sequence came from a man aged 50 or older who received an inactivated influenza vaccine. Sequencing used PBMCs from blood, obtained about 5 days after vaccination. CDR3 amino acids: CASSIGTTPGNEKLFF. In nucleotides, the CDR3 is TGCGCCAGCAGCATCGGGACGACGCCGGGTAATGAAAAACTGTTTTTT.